This entry describes one T cell receptor (beta chain). CDR1 is GTSNPN and CDR2 is SVGIG in the germline V gene (reference sequence). After removal of 5 bases from V and 2 bases from J, the junction contained 8 bases not matched to a gene. This CDR3 region has 15 residues. This specimen belongs to a study of OX40 agonist ivuxolimab in advanced cancers. The wider study: An agonistic anti-OX40 (CD134) antibody, ivuxolimab, was used to treat the patients.

The table came from immunoSEQ multiplex PCR; TCRdb's copy has only in-frame clones and leaves some out. The repertoire holds around 65,000 clones, about 92% seen once, with 0.6% to 0.8% in the top ten. Sequenced here: CD4+ or CD8+ T cells sorted from blood, sampled in a trial of the OX40 agonist ivuxolimab. The origin of this receptor is an adult with an advanced solid tumor such as melanoma, head and neck, liver or kidney cancer. The rearrangement uses TRBV30 and TRBJ2-3; 9 nucleotides agree with TRBD1. The CDR3 sequence is CAWDRGDYNTDTQYF. The CDR3 DNA is TGTGCCTGGGACAGGGGGGACTACAACACAGATACGCAGTATTTT.